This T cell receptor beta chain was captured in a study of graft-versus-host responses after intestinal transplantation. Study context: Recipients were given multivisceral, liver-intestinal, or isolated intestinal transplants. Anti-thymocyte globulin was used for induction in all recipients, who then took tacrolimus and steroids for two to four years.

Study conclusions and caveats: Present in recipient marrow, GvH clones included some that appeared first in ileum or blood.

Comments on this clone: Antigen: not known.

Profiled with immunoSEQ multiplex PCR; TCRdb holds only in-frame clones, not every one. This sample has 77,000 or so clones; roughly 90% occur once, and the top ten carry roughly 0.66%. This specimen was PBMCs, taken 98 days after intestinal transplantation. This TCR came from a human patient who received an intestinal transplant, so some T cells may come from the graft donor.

CDR3 loop: CASSPGDLYQETQYF. The CDR3 nucleotides read TGTGCCAGCTCACCAGGGGACTTGTACCAAGAGACCCAGTACTTC. The chain employs TRBV18 and TRBJ2-5; D perhaps matches TRBD2 (6 bases). Germline lookup yields CDR1 KGHSH and CDR2 LQKENI. V lost 2 bases and J 0 bases, leaving 10 bases between the germline ends. The CDR3 spans 15 residues.